This T cell receptor (beta chain) was obtained from a study of blood T cell repertoires in COVID-19. Sequencing used immunoSEQ multiplex PCR; TCRdb keeps in-frame clones, though not all of them. The table lists some 28,000 clones, roughly nine tenths of them singletons, with 9.5% to 13% in the top ten. The CDR3 runs 13 residues. Germline-derived CDR1 and CDR2 are ENHRY and SYGVKD. Trimming cost V 4 bases and J 6 bases, with 12 bases left between them. Material: peripheral blood. This receptor was identified in a man in his 60s with acute or convalescent COVID-19. The gene calls are TRBV10-3 and TRBJ1-1; no clear D gene. The CDR3 nucleotides read TGTGCCATCAGTGGGCGCGAGGGCGCTGAAGCTTTCTTT. Residues: CAISGREGAEAFF.